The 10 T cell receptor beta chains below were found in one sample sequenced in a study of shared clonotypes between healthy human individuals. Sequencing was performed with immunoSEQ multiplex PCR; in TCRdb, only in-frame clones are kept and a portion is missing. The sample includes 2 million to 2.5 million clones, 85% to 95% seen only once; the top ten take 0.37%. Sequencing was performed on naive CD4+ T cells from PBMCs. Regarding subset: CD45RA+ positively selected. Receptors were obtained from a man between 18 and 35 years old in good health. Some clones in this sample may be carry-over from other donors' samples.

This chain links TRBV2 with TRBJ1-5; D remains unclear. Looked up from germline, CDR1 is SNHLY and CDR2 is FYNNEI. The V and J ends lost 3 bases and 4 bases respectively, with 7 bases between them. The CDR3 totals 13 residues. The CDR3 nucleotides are TGTGCCAGCAGTGACTTAAAGAATCAGCCCCAGCATTTT. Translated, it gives CASSDLKNQPQHF.

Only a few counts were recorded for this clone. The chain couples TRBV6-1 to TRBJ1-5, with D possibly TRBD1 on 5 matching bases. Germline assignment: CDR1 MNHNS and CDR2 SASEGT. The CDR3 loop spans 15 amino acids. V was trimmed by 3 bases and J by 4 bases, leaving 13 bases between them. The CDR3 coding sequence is TGTGCCAGCAGTGAGGTGATGCGGGGGAATCAGCCCCAGCATTTT. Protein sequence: CASSEVMRGNQPQHF.

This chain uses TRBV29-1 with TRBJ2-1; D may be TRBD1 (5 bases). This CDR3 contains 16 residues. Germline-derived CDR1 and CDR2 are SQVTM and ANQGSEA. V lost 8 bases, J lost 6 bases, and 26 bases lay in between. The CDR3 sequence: CSLSLQGPTTTNEQFF. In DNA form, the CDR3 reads TGCAGCCTTTCCCTTCAGGGTCCAACAACCACCAATGAGCAGTTCTTC.

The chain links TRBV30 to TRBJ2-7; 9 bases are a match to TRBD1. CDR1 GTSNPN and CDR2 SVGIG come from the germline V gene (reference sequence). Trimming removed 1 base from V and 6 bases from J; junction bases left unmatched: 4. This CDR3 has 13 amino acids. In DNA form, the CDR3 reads TGTGCCTGGAGTGGGACAGGGGCCTCCGAGCAGTACTTC. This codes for CAWSGTGASEQYF. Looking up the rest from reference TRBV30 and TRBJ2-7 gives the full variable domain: SQTIHQWPATLVQPVGSPLSLECTVEGTSNPNLYWYRQAAGRGLQLLFYSVGIGQISSEVPQNLSASRPQDRQFILSSKKLLLSDSGFYLCAWSGTGASEQYFGPGTRLTVT.

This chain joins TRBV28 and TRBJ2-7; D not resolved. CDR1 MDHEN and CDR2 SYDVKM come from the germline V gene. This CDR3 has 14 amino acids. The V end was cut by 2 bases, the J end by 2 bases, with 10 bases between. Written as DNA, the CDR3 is TGTGCCAGCAGTTTAGAGCAGCGTACCTACGAGCAGTACTTC. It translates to CASSLEQRTYEQYF.

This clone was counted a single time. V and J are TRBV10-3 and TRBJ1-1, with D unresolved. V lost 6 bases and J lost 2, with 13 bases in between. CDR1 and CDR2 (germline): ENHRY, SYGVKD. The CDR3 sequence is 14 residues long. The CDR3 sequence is CAISPRAANTEAFF. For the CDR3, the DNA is TGTGCCATCAGCCCCAGAGCAGCTAACACTGAAGCTTTCTTT.

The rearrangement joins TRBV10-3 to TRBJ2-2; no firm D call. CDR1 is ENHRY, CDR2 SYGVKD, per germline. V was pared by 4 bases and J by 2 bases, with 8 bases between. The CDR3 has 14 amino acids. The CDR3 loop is CAISAGRNTGELFF. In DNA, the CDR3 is TGTGCCATCAGTGCCGGCCGTAACACCGGGGAGCTGTTTTTT.

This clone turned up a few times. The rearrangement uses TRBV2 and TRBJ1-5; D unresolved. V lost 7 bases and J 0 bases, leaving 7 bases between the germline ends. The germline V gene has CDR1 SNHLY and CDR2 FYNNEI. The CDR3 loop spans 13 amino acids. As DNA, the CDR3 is TGTGCCAGCATGGAGACTAGCAATCAGCCCCAGCATTTT. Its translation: CASMETSNQPQHF.

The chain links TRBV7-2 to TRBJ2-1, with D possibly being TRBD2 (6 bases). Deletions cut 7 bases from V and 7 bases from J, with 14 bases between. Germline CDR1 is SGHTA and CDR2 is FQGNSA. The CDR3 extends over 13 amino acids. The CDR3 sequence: CASTLESGNEQFF. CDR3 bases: TGTGCCAGCACCCTTGAAAGCGGGAATGAGCAGTTCTTC.

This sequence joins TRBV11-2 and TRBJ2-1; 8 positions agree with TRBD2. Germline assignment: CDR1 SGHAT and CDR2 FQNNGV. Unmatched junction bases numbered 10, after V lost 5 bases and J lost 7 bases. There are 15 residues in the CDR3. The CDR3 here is CASSPVAGRGNEQFF. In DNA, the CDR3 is TGTGCCAGCAGCCCAGTAGCGGGAAGGGGTAATGAGCAGTTCTTC.